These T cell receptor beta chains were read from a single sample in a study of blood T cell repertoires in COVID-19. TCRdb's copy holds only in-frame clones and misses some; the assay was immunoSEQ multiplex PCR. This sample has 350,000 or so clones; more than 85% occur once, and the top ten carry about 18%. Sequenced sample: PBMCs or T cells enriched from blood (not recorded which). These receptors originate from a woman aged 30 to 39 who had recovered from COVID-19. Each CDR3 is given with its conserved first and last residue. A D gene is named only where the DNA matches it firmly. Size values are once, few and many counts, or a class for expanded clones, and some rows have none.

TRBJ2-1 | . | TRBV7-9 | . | CASSLALFGDEQFF | TGTGCCAGCAGCTTAGCGCTTTTCGGGGATGAGCAGTTCTTC
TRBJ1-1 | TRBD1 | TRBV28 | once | CATKPGQGDTEAFF | TGTGCCACTAAGCCGGGACAGGGAGACACTGAAGCTTTCTTT
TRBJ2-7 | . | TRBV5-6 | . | CASSIPSSYEQYF | TGTGCCAGCAGCATCCCCAGCTCCTACGAGCAGTACTTC
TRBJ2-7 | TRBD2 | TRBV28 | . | CASSLGAGGAWEQYF | TGTGCCAGCAGTTTAGGAGCGGGAGGGGCCTGGGAGCAGTACTTC
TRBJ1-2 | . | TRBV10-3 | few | CAISGGNYGYTF | TGTGCCATCAGTGGAGGGAACTATGGCTACACCTTC
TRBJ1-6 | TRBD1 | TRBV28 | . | CASSLYGTASYNSPLHF | TGTGCCAGCAGTTTATACGGGACAGCCTCCTATAATTCACCCCTCCACTTT
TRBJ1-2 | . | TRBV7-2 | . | CASSPGLYGYTF | TGTGCCAGCAGCCCAGGGCTCTATGGCTACACCTTC
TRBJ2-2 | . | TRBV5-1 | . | CASSPKQGMDTGELFF | TGCGCCAGCAGCCCCAAACAGGGAATGGACACCGGGGAGCTGTTTTTT
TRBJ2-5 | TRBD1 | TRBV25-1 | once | CASSERRGQGWEETQYF | TGTGCCAGCAGTGAACGCCGAGGACAGGGATGGGAAGAGACCCAGTACTTC
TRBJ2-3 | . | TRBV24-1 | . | CAASRRRSTDTQYF | TGTGCCGCGTCTCGGCGGAGGAGCACAGATACGCAGTATTTT
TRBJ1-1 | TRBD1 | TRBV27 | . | CASRETGGRSEAFF | TGTGCCAGCAGGGAAACAGGGGGCAGGTCTGAAGCTTTCTTT
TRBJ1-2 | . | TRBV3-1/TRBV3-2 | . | CASSPGGVWGYTF | TGTGCCAGCAGTCCCGGGGGGGTGTGGGGCTACACCTTC
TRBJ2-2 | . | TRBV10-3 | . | CAISESLLATGELFF | TGTGCCATCAGTGAGTCGTTACTAGCCACCGGGGAGCTGTTTTTT
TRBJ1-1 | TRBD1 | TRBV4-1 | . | CASSHHLDRENTEAFF | TGCGCCAGCAGCCACCACTTGGACAGGGAGAACACTGAAGCTTTCTTT
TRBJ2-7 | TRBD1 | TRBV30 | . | CACRGGPGGYEQYF | TGTGCCTGTAGGGGCGGTCCAGGGGGCTACGAGCAGTACTTC
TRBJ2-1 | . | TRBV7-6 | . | CASSSGLGQYNEQFF | TGTGCCAGCAGCTCGGGACTGGGGCAATACAATGAGCAGTTCTTC
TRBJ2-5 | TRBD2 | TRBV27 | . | CASNHGLAHTSQETQYF | TGTGCCAGCAACCACGGACTAGCGCACACCTCCCAAGAGACCCAGTACTTC
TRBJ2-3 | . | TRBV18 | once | CASSPDRNTDTQYF | TGTGCCAGCTCACCGGACAGAAACACAGATACGCAGTATTTT
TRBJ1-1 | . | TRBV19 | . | CASTPSGGTEAFF | TGTGCCAGTACCCCATCGGGGGGCACTGAAGCTTTCTTT
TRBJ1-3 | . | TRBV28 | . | CASSFSGVGNTIYF | TGTGCCAGCAGTTTTTCAGGGGTTGGAAACACCATATATTTT
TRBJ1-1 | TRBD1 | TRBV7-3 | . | CASSLSAEQGARDTEAFF | TGTGCCAGCAGCTTATCCGCTGAACAGGGGGCGCGGGACACTGAAGCTTTCTTT
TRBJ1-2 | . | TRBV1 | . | CTSRQQGWHGYTF | TGCACCAGCAGGCAGCAGGGCTGGCATGGCTACACCTTC
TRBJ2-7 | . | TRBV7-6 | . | CASSLESGTRGNYEQYF | TGTGCCAGCAGCTTAGAATCCGGGACAAGGGGAAACTACGAGCAGTACTTC
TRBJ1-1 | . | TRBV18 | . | CASSPLGGIGTEAFF | TGTGCCAGCTCACCCCTGGGAGGGATTGGGACTGAAGCTTTCTTT
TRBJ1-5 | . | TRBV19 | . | CASSFSGGVNQPQHF | TGTGCCAGTAGTTTCAGCGGGGGCGTCAATCAGCCCCAGCATTTT
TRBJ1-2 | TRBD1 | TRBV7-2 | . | CASSPGTARIGYTF | TGTGCCAGCAGCCCCGGGACAGCACGTATAGGCTACACCTTC
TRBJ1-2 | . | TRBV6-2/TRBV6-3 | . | CASSYVEAGYGYTF | TGTGCCAGCAGTTACGTCGAGGCCGGGTATGGCTACACCTTC
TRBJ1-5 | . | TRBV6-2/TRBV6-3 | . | CASSPLRGGRNQPQHF | TGTGCCAGCAGCCCACTGAGGGGAGGGCGCAATCAGCCCCAGCATTTT
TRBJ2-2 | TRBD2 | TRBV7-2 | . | CASSLQGGAGELFF | TGTGCCAGCAGCTTGCAGGGAGGGGCCGGGGAGCTGTTTTTT
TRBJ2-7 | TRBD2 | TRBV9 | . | CASSPRLAGEQYF | TGTGCCAGCAGCCCTCGACTAGCGGGTGAGCAGTACTTC
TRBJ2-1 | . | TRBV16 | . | CASSPRTTGSYNEQFF | TGTGCCAGCAGCCCTCGGACTACCGGCTCCTACAATGAGCAGTTCTTC
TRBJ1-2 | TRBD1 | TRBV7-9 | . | CASSMTGGSFSGYTF | TGTGCCAGCAGCATGACAGGGGGCTCTTTCTCGGGCTACACCTTC
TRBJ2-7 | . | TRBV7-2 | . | CASSLSRETYEQYF | TGTGCCAGCAGCTTAAGCAGGGAAACATACGAGCAGTACTTC
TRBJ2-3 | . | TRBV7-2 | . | CASSFGPGAIEYF | .
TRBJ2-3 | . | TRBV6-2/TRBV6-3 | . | CASSLYLNTQYF | TGTGCCAGCAGCCTCTACCTCAATACGCAGTATTTT
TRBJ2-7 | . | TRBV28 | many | CASSPPWGREQYF | TGTGCCAGCAGTCCTCCCTGGGGGCGCGAGCAGTACTTC
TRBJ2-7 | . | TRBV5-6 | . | CASSFTGSAYEQYF | TGTGCCAGCAGCTTTACAGGGTCGGCCTACGAGCAGTACTTC
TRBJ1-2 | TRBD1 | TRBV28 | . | CASLGLLITGQGAEGYTF | TGTGCCAGCCTAGGACTATTGATCACGGGACAGGGGGCGGAAGGCTACACCTTC
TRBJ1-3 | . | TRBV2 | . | CASSEQGPSSGNTIYF | TGTGCCAGCAGTGAGCAGGGGCCGAGCTCTGGAAACACCATATATTTT
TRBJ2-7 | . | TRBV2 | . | CASSEGGASYYEQYF | TGTGCCAGCAGTGAAGGGGGCGCCTCCTACTACGAGCAGTACTTC
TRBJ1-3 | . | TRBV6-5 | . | CASSYSTGHSGNTIYF | TGTGCCAGCAGTTACTCTACAGGGCACTCTGGAAACACCATATATTTT
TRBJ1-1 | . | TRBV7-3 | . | CASSRAPNTEAFF | TGTGCCAGCAGCCGAGCGCCGAACACTGAAGCTTTCTTT
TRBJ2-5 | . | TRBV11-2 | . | CASSDRDLLRETQYF | TGTGCCAGCAGCGACCGAGATCTCCTGAGGGAGACCCAGTACTTC
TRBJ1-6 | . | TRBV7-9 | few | CARLVGWSYNSPLHF | TGTGCCAGACTAGTGGGGTGGTCCTATAATTCACCCCTCCACTTT
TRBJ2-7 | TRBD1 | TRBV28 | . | CASSAEPTGSSEQYF | TGTGCCAGCAGTGCCGAACCGACAGGGTCTAGCGAGCAGTACTTC
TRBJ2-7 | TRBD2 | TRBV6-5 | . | CASSYSGGRTTYEQYF | TGTGCCAGCAGTTACTCAGGCGGGAGAACCACCTACGAGCAGTACTTC
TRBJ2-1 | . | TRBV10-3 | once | CAISGRERNNEQFF | TGTGCCATCAGTGGACGAGAGCGGAACAATGAGCAGTTCTTC
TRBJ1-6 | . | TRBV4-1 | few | CASSQGQGSYNSPLHF | TGCGCCAGCAGCCAAGGCCAGGGCTCCTATAATTCACCCCTCCACTTT
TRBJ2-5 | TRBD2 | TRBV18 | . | CASSPTGGETQYF | TGTGCCAGCTCACCAACGGGAGGGGAGACCCAGTACTTC
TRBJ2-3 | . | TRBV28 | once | CASSPYAQASTDTQYF | TGTGCCAGCAGTCCCTACGCACAGGCTAGCACAGATACGCAGTATTTT
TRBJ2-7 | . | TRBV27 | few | CASSFRESSEQYF | TGTGCCAGCAGTTTTCGGGAGTCGTCCGAGCAGTACTTC
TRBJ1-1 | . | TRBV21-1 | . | CASSKSRQRTEAFF | TGTGCCAGCAGCAAATCCCGACAGCGCACTGAAGCTTTCTTT
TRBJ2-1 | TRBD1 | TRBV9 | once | CASSVGQGAHNEQFF | TGTGCCAGCAGCGTCGGACAGGGGGCCCACAATGAGCAGTTCTTC
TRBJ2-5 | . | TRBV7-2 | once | CASSERASQETQYF | TGTGCCAGCAGCGAACGGGCTAGCCAGGAGACCCAGTACTTC
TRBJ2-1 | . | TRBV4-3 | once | CASSQDGASEQFF | TGCGCCAGCAGCCAAGATGGGGCCAGTGAGCAGTTCTTC
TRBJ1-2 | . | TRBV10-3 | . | CAISEDGANYGYTF | TGTGCCATCAGTGAGGACGGAGCTAACTATGGCTACACCTTC
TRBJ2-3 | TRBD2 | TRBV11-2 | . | CASSLDLRESGGDPTDTQYF | TGTGCCAGCAGCTTAGATTTGCGAGAGAGCGGGGGGGATCCCACAGATACGCAGTATTTT